This TCR beta chain emerged from a study of T cell repertoires in cytomegalovirus infection. On the study more broadly: Evidence of both CMV infection and a matching HLA type came from public TCR beta signatures.

The study's findings and limits: HLA-C-restricted CMV-specific TCR beta clonotypes were dominant in the ex vivo response.

Concerning this clonotype itself: The antigen is undetermined.

The V and J ends lost 6 bases and 2 bases, in that order; junction bases with no gene match: 7. The CDR3 has 14 amino acids. Germline V gene lookup returns CDR1 SGHRS and CDR2 YFSETQ. TCRdb called the reads again in MiXCR, with one record for every CDR3 protein. The sample contains tens of thousands of distinct CDR3 sequences, roughly 19% of which appear only once. J is TRBJ1-1 and V is TRBV5-1; 7 positions agree with TRBD1. The sequenced sample was CD8+ T cells from cultured PBMCs, obtained from culture after CMV antigen stimulation. The source is a human donor in good health (CMV status not recorded). Some clones in this sample may be carry-over from other donors' samples. The CDR3 loop reads CASKRGQANTEAFF. CDR3 in DNA: TGCGCCAGCAAGAGGGGGCAAGCTAACACTGAAGCTTTCTTT. The variable domain in full, with the rest retrieved from reference TRBV5-1 and TRBJ1-1, is KAGVTQTPRYLIKTRGQQVTLSCSPISGHRSVSWYQQTPGQGLQFLFEYFSETQRNKGNFPGRFSGRQFSNSRSEMNVSTLELGDSALYLCASKRGQANTEAFFGQGTRLTVV.